The present TCR beta chain was sequenced within a study of Graves' ophthalmopathy and Graves' hyperthyroidism. Study results and caveats: Blood also harbored most expanded thyroid clonotypes above 0.001 frequency.

TCR beta CDR3 regions were amplified from RNA transcripts. RT-PCR was first run with HTBI primers, then multiplex PCR in a second round. MiXCR, applied by TCRdb to the multiplex PCR reads, yields one record per CDR3 protein. The sample lists about 220,000 distinct CDR3 sequences, about 22% occurring once. CDR1 is MNHEY, CDR2 SMNVEV, per germline (reference sequence). The V end was cut by 7 bases, the J end by 6 bases, with 10 bases between. The CDR3 runs 11 residues. This clonotype was detected many times. The antigen remains unidentified. None of the included patients had other autoimmune diseases, uncontrolled infections, pregnancy or lactation, as these led to exclusion. Physicians reached a diagnosis by relying on clinical symptoms, serum thyroxine, TRAb, thyroid ultrasound and orbital computed tomography.

Sequences were obtained from peripheral blood. The TCR comes from a woman aged 50 to 60 with Graves' ophthalmopathy. This chain joins TRBV27 and TRBJ2-7; no clear D. As DNA, the CDR3 is TGTGCCAGCACCCTAGGGCGCGAGCAGTACTTC. Its protein is CASTLGREQYF.